This T cell receptor (beta chain) is drawn from a study of cytomegalovirus exposure and HLA in healthy donors. Researchers ran the PCR with 60 Vbeta and 13 Jbeta primers. Sequenced by immunoSEQ multiplex PCR; TCRdb stores in-frame clones only, minus some. The table lists about 140,000 clones, around 78% of them singletons. In the case of this clone: The target antigen is unknown.

Points from the study as a whole: A later analysis linked a missense DCLRE1C variant to TCR beta V- and J-gene trimming.

The V end was cut by 5 bases, the J end by 2 bases, with 10 bases between. Germline CDR1 reads LNHNV; CDR2 reads YYDKDF (reference sequence). The CDR3 extends over 14 amino acids. The clonotype was recovered from a woman aged 40 to 50 in good health and CMV-seropositive. The J gene is TRBJ2-1, the V gene TRBV15; a weak D match, TRBD1 (5 bases). Sample: PBMCs. CDR3 in amino acids: CATSWGVAYNEQFF. The CDR3 nucleotides are TGTGCCACCAGCTGGGGCGTCGCCTACAATGAGCAGTTCTTC.